This T cell receptor (beta chain) stems from a study of cytotoxic CD8 clonotypes in ibrutinib-treated CLL. Study results and limitations: The study found baseline clonality above age-matched healthy donors, tracking circulating CD8+ T-cell counts. An increase in clonality occurred at ibrutinib response, followed by a return toward baseline at progression. Sustained-remission patients were sampled at one set of times and progressing patients at different ones.

To note about this clone: Its antigen is unidentified.

The authors obtained roughly 2 micrograms of genomic DNA from cryopreserved PBMCs for TCR beta libraries. The CDR3 extends over 11 amino acids. The germline CDR1 and CDR2 sequences are SQVTM and ANQGSEA. The germline V and J ends were trimmed by 4 bases and 2 bases, with 6 bases remaining between them. Method: immunoSEQ multiplex PCR; TCRdb's copy keeps in-frame clones and lacks some. The repertoire holds some 140,000 clones, around 90% seen once, with 9.5% to 14% in the top ten. The V call is TRBV29-1, the J call TRBJ2-7, with D perhaps being TRBD1 or TRBD2 (5 bases each). The sample here was PBMCs, taken after 12 months of ibrutinib treatment. This clonotype was sampled from a human donor with chronic lymphocytic leukemia. For the CDR3, the DNA is TGCAGCGTTGTGGGGGCCTACGAGCAGTACTTC. Translating it yields CSVVGAYEQYF.